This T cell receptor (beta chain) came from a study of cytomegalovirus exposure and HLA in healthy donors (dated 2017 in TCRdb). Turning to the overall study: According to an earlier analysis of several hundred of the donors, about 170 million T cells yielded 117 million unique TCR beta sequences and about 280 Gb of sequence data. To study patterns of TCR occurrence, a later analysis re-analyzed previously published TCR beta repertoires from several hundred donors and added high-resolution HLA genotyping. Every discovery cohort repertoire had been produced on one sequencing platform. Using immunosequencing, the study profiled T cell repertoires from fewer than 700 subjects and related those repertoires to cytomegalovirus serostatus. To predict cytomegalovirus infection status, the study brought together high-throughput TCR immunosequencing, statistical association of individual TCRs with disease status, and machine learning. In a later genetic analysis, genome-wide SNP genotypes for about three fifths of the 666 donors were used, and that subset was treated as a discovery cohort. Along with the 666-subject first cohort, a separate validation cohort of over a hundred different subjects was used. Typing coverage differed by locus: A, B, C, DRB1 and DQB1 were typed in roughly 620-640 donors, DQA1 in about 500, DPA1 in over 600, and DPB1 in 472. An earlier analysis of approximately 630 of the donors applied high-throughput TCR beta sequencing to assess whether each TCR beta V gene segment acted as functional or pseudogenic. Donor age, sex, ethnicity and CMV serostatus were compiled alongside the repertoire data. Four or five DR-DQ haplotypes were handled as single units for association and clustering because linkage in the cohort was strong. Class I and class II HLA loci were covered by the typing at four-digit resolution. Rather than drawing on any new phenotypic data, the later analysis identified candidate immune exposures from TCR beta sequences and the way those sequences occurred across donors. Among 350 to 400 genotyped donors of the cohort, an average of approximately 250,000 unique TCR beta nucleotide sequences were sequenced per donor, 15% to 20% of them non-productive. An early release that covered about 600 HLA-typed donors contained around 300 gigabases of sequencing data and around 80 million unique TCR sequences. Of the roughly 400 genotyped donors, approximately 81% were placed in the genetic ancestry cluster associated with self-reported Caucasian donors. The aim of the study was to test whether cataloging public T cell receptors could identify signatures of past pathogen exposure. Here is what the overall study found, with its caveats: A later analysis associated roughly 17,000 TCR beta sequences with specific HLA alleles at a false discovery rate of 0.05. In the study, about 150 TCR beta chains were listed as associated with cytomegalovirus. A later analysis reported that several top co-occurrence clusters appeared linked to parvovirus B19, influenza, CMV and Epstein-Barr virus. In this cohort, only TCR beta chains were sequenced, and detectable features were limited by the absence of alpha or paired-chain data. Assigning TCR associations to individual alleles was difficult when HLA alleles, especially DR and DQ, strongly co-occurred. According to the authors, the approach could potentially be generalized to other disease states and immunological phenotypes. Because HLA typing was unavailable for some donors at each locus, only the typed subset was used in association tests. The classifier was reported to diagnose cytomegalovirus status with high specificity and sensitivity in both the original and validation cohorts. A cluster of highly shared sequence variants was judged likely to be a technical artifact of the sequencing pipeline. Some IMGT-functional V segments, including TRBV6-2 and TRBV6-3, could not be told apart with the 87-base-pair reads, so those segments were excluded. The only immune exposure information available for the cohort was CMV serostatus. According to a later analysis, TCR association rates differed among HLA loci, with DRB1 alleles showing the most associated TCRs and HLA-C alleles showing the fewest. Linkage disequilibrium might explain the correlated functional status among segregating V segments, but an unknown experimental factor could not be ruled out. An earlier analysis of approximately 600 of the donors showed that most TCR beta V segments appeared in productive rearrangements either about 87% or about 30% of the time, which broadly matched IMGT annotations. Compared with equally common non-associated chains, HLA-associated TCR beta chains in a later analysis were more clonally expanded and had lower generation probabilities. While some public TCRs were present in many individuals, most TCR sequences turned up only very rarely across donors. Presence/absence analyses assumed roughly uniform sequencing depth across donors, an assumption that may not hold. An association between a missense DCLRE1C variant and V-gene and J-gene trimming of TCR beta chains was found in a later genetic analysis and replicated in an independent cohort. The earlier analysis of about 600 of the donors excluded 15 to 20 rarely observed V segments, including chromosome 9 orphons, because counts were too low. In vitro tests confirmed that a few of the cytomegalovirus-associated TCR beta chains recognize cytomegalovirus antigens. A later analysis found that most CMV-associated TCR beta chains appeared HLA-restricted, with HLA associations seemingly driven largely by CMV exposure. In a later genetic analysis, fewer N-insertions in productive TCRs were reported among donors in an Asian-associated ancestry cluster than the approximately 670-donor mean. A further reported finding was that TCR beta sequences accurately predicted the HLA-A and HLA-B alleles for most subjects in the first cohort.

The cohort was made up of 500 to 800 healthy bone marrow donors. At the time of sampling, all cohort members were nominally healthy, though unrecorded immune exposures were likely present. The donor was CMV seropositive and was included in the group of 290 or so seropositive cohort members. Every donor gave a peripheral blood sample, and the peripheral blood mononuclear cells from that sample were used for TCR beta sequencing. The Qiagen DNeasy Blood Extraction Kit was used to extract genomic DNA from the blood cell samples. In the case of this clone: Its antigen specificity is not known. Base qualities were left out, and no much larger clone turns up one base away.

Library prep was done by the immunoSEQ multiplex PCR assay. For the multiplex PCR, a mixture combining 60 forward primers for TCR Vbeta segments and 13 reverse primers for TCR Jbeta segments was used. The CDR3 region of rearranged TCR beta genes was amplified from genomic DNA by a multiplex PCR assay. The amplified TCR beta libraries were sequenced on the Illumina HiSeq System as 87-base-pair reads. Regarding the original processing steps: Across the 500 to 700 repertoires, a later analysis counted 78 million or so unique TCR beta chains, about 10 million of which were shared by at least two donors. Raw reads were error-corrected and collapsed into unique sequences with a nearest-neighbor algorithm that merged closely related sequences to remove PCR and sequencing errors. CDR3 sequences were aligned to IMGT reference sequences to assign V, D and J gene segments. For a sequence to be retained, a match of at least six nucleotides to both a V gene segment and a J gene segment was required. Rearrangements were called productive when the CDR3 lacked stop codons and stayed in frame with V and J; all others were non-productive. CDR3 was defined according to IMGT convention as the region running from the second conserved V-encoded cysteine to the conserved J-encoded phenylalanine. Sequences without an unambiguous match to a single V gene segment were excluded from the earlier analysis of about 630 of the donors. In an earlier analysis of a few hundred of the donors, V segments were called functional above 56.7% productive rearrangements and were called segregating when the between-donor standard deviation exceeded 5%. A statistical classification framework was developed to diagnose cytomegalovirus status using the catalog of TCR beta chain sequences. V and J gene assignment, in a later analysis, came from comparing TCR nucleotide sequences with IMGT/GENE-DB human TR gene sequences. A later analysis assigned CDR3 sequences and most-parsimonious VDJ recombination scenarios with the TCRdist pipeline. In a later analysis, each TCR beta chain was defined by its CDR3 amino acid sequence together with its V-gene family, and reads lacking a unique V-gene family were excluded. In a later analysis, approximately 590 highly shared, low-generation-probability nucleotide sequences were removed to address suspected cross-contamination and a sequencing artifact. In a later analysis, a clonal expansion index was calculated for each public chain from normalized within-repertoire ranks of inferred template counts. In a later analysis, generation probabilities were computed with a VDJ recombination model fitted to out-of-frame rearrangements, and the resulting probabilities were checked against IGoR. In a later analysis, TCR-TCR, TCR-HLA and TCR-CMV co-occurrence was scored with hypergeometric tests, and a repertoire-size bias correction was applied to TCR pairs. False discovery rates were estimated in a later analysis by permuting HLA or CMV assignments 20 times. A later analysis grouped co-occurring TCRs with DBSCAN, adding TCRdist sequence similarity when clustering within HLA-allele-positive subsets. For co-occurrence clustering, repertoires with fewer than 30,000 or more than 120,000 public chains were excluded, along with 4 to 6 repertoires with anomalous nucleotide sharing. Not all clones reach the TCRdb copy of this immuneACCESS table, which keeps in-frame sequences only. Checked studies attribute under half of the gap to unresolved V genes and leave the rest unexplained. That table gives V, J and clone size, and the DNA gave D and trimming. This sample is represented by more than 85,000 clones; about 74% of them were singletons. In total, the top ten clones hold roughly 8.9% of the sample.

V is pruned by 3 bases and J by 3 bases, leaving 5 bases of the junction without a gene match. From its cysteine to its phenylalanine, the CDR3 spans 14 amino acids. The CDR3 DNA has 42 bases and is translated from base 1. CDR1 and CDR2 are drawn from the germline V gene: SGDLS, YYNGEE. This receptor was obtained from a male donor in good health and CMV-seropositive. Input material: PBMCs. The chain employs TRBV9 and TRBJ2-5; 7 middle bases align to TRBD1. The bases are TGTGCCAGCAGCGCGGGACAGCTTAAAGAGACCCAGTACTTC. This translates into CASSAGQLKETQYF.